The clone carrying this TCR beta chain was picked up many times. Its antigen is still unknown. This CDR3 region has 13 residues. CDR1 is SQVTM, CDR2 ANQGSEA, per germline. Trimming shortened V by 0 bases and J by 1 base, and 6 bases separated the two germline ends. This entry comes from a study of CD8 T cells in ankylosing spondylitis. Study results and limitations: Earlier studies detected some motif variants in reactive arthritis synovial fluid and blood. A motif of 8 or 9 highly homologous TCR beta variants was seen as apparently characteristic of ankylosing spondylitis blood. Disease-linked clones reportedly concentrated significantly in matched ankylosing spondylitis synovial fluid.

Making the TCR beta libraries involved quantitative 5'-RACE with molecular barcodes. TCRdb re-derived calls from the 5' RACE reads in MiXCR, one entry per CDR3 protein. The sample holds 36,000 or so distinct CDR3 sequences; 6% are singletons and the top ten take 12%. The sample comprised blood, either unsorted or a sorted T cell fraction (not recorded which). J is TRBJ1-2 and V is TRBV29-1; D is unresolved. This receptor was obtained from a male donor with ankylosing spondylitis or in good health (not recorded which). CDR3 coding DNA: TGCAGCGTTGAAGATACATTTAACTATGGCTACACCTTC. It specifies CSVEDTFNYGYTF.